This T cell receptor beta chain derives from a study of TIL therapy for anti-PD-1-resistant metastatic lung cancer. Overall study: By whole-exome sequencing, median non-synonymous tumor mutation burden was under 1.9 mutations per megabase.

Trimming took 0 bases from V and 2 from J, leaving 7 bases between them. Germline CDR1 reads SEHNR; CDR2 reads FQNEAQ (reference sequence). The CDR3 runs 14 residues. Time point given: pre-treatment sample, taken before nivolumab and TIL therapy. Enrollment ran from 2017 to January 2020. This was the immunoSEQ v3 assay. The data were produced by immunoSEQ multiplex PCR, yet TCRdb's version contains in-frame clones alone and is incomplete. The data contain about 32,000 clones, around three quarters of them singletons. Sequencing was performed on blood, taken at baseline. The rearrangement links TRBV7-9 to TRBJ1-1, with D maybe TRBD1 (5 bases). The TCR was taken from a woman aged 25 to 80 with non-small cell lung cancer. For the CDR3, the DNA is TGTGCCAGCAGCTTAGCAGGGGACAACACTGAAGCTTTCTTT. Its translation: CASSLAGDNTEAFF.